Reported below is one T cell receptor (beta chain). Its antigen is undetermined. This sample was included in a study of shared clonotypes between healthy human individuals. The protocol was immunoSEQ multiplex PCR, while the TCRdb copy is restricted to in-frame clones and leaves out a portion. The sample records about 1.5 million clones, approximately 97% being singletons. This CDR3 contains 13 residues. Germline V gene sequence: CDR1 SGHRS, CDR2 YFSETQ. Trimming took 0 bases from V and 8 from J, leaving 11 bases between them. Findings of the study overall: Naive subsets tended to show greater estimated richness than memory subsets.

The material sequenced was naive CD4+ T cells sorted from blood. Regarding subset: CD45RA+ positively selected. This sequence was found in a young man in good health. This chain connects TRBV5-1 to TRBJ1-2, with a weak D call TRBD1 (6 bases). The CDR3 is CASSLDRAGGYTF. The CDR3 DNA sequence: TGCGCCAGCAGCTTGGACAGGGCTGGCGGCTACACCTTC.